Each of the 3 T cell receptor beta chains below was sequenced from the same sample in a study of T-cell reconstitution after alpha-beta-depleted transplantation in children. TCRbeta library construction was performed incorporating unique molecular identifiers. TCRdb reprocessed the PCR reads with MiXCR, giving one entry per CDR3 protein. The sample consists of nearly 550,000 distinct CDR3 sequences, 18% of them appearing once. Sequenced here: PBMCs from the stem cell graft donor, sampled from the stem cell graft. Receptors were obtained from a human donor who donated a stem cell graft to a child with acute lymphoblastic leukemia.

The chain couples TRBV5-1 to TRBJ1-1, with D perhaps matching TRBD1 (6 bases). In germline, CDR1 is SGHRS, CDR2 YFSETQ. CDR3 length equals 16 residues. V was clipped by 3 bases and J by 2 bases, with 17 bases between them. CDR3: CASSSPLTGRNTEAFF. The CDR3 DNA is TGCGCCAGCAGCTCGCCTCTGACAGGACGCAACACTGAAGCTTTCTTT.

This sequence joins TRBV20-1 and TRBJ2-5, with 7 bases aligning to TRBD1. The junction had 11 bases not matched to a gene; V was cut back by 5 bases and J by 2 bases. Germline CDR1 and CDR2: DFQATT and SNEGSKA (reference sequence). The CDR3 is 15 residues long. The CDR3 nucleotides read TGCAGTGCTCAAGACCGGGACAGAGTGCAAGAGACCCAGTACTTC. Protein product: CSAQDRDRVQETQYF.

The CDR3 loop is CSASRDTNTEAFF. CDR3 nucleotides: TGCAGTGCTAGCCGGGACACAAACACTGAAGCTTTCTTT. The chain is built from TRBV20-1 and TRBJ1-1; D is possibly TRBD1 (6 bases). Per the germline V gene, CDR1 is DFQATT and CDR2 is SNEGSKA (reference sequence). CDR3 length: 13 residues. The V gene lost 3 bases and the J gene lost 2 bases, with 10 bases spanning the gap.